These 20 T cell receptor beta chains originate from one sample sequenced in a study of PD-1 blockade in mismatch repair-deficient tumors. Data came from immunoSEQ multiplex PCR; TCRdb stores just in-frame clones and leaves some out. There are roughly 84,000 clones in the sample; roughly 80% occur only once, and around 2.7% lies in the top ten. The sequenced sample was peripheral blood, obtained 12 weeks after starting pembrolizumab. Receptors were obtained from an adult with mismatch repair-deficient cancer.

The V gene is TRBV19, the J gene TRBJ1-4; 7 positions match TRBD1. Per the germline V gene, CDR1 is LNHDA and CDR2 is SQIVND (reference sequence). The V gene end was trimmed by 3 bases and the J gene end by 7 bases; junction bases not matched to a gene: 5. CDR3 size: 14 residues. This chain's CDR3 is CASSIPGQFEKLFF. CDR3 DNA sequence: TGTGCCAGTAGTATCCCGGGACAGTTTGAAAAACTGTTTTTT.

This clone appeared a single time. The J gene is TRBJ2-1, the V gene TRBV6-6; no firm D call. The germline V gene encodes CDR1 MNHNY and CDR2 SVGAGI (reference sequence). V was cut by 0 bases and J by 1 base, with 1 base left in between. The CDR3 totals 13 residues. In nucleotides, the CDR3 is TGTGCCAGCAGTTACTCATCCTACAATGAGCAGTTCTTC. It encodes CASSYSSYNEQFF.

This sequence joins TRBV19 and TRBJ2-1; 13 bases line up with TRBD2. CDR1 is LNHDA and CDR2 is SQIVND in the germline V gene (reference sequence). The CDR3 is 15 residues long. Trimming cost V 5 bases and J 7 bases; bases outside gene matches: 5. Written as DNA, the CDR3 is TGTGCCAGTAGTCCGGGACTAGCGGGATGGAATGAGCAGTTCTTC. Translation gives CASSPGLAGWNEQFF.

This clone was seen a single time. The genes are TRBV27 and TRBJ2-5; D ambiguous. This CDR3 comprises 13 residues. Trimming took 6 bases from V and 6 from J, leaving 14 bases between them. The germline CDR1 and CDR2 sequences are MNHEY and SMNVEV (reference sequence). CDR3 in amino acids: CASSRDRVQTQYF. DNA of the CDR3: TGTGCCAGCAGCCGCGACCGGGTCCAGACCCAGTACTTC.

The gene calls are TRBV4-3 and TRBJ2-6, with a weak D call TRBD2 (6 bases). V lost 1 base to trimming and J lost 3 bases, with 10 bases between them. This CDR3 has 16 amino acids. The V gene's germline CDR1 is LGHNA and CDR2 YSLEER. As DNA, the CDR3 is TGCGCCAGCAGCCAAGTCGGGCGGGGTGGGGCCAACGTCCTGACTTTC. Amino acid sequence: CASSQVGRGGANVLTF.

V is TRBV6-5 and J is TRBJ2-3, with a tentative D call TRBD1 (5 bases). The CDR3 is 14 amino acids. Looked up from germline, CDR1 is MNHEY and CDR2 is SVGAGI. Trimming left V 2 bases short and J 4 bases short, with 10 bases between. CDR3 DNA: TGTGCCAGCAGTTACGGAGCAGGGTCAGATACGCAGTATTTT. It is translated as CASSYGAGSDTQYF.

The chain combines TRBV5-1 with TRBJ2-5; D might be TRBD1 or TRBD2, each matching 5 bases. The CDR3 runs to 15 residues. V lost 0 bases to trimming and J lost 5 bases, with 14 bases between them. Germline V gene lookup returns CDR1 SGHRS and CDR2 YFSETQ. The CDR3 protein is CASSLGGRGWETQYF. Written as DNA, the CDR3 is TGCGCCAGCAGCTTGGGGGGCCGGGGTTGGGAGACCCAGTACTTC.

The sample holds a few counts of this clone. The chain combines TRBV27 with TRBJ1-2, with 11 bases that match TRBD1. Germline assignment: CDR1 MNHEY and CDR2 SMNVEV (reference sequence). Trimming cost V 10 bases and J 8 bases; bases outside gene matches: 12. The CDR3 extends over 14 amino acids. The CDR3 region has the DNA TGTGCCACCAGGGGACAGGGGGTTTTTCTCGGCTACACCTTC. Its protein product is CATRGQGVFLGYTF.

This clone appeared a single time. The chain uses TRBV25-1 and TRBJ1-1, with D perhaps TRBD1 (5 bases). Germline-derived CDR1 and CDR2 are MGHDK and SYGVNS. The V end lost 5 bases, the J end lost 4 bases, and 11 bases lay between the germline ends. The CDR3 length is 13 residues. In DNA, the CDR3 is TGTGCCAGCAGTCCTCAGGGTCGCACTGAAGCTTTCTTT. The encoded protein is CASSPQGRTEAFF.

There are a few counts of this clone. The gene calls are TRBV9 and TRBJ1-2, with D unresolved. Trimming removed 0 bases from V and 8 bases from J, with 11 bases in between. This CDR3 has 13 residues. Germline loops: CDR1 SGDLS, CDR2 YYNGEE. The CDR3 region is CASSVDTTGGYTF. CDR3 DNA sequence: TGTGCCAGCAGCGTAGATACCACGGGAGGCTACACCTTC.

CDR3 in DNA: TGTGCCAGCAGTTCCGTACGGGACCTTTCCTACGAGCAGTACTTC. It encodes CASSSVRDLSYEQYF. V and J are TRBV6-6 and TRBJ2-7; D is perhaps TRBD1 or TRBD2 (5 bases each). Germline CDR1 reads MNHNY; CDR2 reads SVGAGI (reference sequence). The CDR3 covers 15 residues. V was cut by 4 bases and J by 1 base, with 14 bases left in between.

The chain has TRBV19 and TRBJ2-1, with TRBD2 matching over 7 bases. V lost 6 bases to trimming and J lost 4 bases; unmatched junction nucleotides: 12. The germline CDR1 and CDR2 sequences are LNHDA and SQIVND (reference sequence). The CDR3 sequence is 16 residues long. CDR3 bases: TGTGCCAGTAGCCCTAGCGGCGGGAGAGTGTACAATGAGCAGTTCTTC. Translation gives CASSPSGGRVYNEQFF. Variable domain in full (rest from reference TRBV19 and TRBJ2-1): DGGITQSPKYLFRKEGQNVTLSCEQNLNHDAMYWYRQDPGQGLRLIYYSQIVNDFQKGDIAEGYSVSREKKESFPLTVTSAQKNPTAFYLCASSPSGGRVYNEQFFGPGTRLTVL.

The chain has TRBV6-5 and TRBJ2-7; TRBD1 might be the D (6 bases). The CDR3 loop spans 15 amino acids. The ends were cut back, 0 bases at V and 3 bases at J, with 12 bases in the middle. The germline V gene has CDR1 MNHEY and CDR2 SVGAGI. The CDR3 DNA is TGTGCCAGCAGTTACTCGACACAGGGCCTCTACGAGCAGTACTTC. This translates into CASSYSTQGLYEQYF.

The V and J genes are TRBV5-1 and TRBJ2-2; unclear D gene. The CDR3 extends over 15 amino acids. Trimming left V 0 bases short and J 4 bases short, with 10 bases between. Germline values: CDR1 SGHRS, CDR2 YFSETQ. The CDR3 DNA sequence: TGCGCCAGCAGCTTGGACCGGACCACCACCGGGGAGCTGTTTTTT. Protein product: CASSLDRTTTGELFF.

This clone was detected a few times. The chain combines TRBV23-1 with TRBJ1-3; D call uncertain. TRBV23-1 is treated as an ORF (open reading frame) with a function not yet certain. The CDR3 is 13 amino acids. Trimming stripped 6 bases from V and 0 bases from J, with 6 bases between. CDR3 nucleotide sequence: TGCGCCAGCAGCCACATCTCTGGAAACACCATATATTTT. Amino acid sequence: CASSHISGNTIYF.

V gene TRBV5-5 combines with J gene TRBJ2-2; D is tentatively TRBD1 or TRBD2 (6 bases each). CDR3 length: 16 residues. Trimming cost V 0 bases and J 7 bases, with 16 bases left between them. Germline loops: CDR1 SGHKS, CDR2 YYEKEE (reference sequence). CDR3 nucleotides: TGTGCCAGCAGCTTGGATTGGACGGGGGCGTTCGGGGAGCTGTTTTTT. Amino acids: CASSLDWTGAFGELFF.

This clone was detected once. The rearrangement joins TRBV6-5 to TRBJ2-7; a possible D gene is TRBD2 (6 bases). CDR3 size: 15 residues. Germline V lookup: CDR1 MNHEY, CDR2 SVGAGI. Trimming removed 7 bases at V and 3 bases at J, with 19 bases between. Here the CDR3 reads CASTQYSGLIYEQYF. The CDR3 DNA is TGTGCCAGCACCCAGTATAGCGGCCTCATCTACGAGCAGTACTTC.

The V call is TRBV7-9, the J call TRBJ1-5; D remains ambiguous. The germline V gene encodes CDR1 SEHNR and CDR2 FQNEAQ (reference sequence). This CDR3 contains 14 residues. The V end lost 4 bases, the J end lost 3 bases, and 10 bases lay between the germline ends. CDR3 residues: CASSSNRDNQPQHF. The CDR3 region has the DNA TGTGCCAGCAGCTCCAACCGGGACAATCAGCCCCAGCATTTT. The variable domain in full, completed from reference TRBV7-9 and TRBJ1-5, reads DTGVSQNPRHKITKRGQNVTFRCDPISEHNRLYWYRQTLGQGPEFLTYFQNEAQLEKSRLLSDRFSAERPKGSFSTLEIQRTEQGDSAMYLCASSSNRDNQPQHFGDGTRLSIL.

This sequence joins TRBV15 and TRBJ2-5; 7 nucleotides match TRBD1. Germline assignment: CDR1 LNHNV and CDR2 YYDKDF (reference sequence). This CDR3 is 13 amino acids long. V lost 6 bases to trimming and J lost 5 bases; unmatched junction nucleotides: 6. This CDR3 is CATRPGQRETQYF. In DNA form, the CDR3 reads TGTGCCACCAGGCCGGGACAGCGGGAGACCCAGTACTTC.

The chain couples TRBV7-9 to TRBJ2-7; no firm D call. V was cut by 1 base and J by 2 bases, with 3 bases left in between. From germline, CDR1 is SEHNR and CDR2 FQNEAQ (reference sequence). CDR3 length: 12 residues. CDR3 residues: CASSLEPYEQYF. CDR3 coding DNA: TGTGCCAGCAGCTTAGAGCCCTACGAGCAGTACTTC.